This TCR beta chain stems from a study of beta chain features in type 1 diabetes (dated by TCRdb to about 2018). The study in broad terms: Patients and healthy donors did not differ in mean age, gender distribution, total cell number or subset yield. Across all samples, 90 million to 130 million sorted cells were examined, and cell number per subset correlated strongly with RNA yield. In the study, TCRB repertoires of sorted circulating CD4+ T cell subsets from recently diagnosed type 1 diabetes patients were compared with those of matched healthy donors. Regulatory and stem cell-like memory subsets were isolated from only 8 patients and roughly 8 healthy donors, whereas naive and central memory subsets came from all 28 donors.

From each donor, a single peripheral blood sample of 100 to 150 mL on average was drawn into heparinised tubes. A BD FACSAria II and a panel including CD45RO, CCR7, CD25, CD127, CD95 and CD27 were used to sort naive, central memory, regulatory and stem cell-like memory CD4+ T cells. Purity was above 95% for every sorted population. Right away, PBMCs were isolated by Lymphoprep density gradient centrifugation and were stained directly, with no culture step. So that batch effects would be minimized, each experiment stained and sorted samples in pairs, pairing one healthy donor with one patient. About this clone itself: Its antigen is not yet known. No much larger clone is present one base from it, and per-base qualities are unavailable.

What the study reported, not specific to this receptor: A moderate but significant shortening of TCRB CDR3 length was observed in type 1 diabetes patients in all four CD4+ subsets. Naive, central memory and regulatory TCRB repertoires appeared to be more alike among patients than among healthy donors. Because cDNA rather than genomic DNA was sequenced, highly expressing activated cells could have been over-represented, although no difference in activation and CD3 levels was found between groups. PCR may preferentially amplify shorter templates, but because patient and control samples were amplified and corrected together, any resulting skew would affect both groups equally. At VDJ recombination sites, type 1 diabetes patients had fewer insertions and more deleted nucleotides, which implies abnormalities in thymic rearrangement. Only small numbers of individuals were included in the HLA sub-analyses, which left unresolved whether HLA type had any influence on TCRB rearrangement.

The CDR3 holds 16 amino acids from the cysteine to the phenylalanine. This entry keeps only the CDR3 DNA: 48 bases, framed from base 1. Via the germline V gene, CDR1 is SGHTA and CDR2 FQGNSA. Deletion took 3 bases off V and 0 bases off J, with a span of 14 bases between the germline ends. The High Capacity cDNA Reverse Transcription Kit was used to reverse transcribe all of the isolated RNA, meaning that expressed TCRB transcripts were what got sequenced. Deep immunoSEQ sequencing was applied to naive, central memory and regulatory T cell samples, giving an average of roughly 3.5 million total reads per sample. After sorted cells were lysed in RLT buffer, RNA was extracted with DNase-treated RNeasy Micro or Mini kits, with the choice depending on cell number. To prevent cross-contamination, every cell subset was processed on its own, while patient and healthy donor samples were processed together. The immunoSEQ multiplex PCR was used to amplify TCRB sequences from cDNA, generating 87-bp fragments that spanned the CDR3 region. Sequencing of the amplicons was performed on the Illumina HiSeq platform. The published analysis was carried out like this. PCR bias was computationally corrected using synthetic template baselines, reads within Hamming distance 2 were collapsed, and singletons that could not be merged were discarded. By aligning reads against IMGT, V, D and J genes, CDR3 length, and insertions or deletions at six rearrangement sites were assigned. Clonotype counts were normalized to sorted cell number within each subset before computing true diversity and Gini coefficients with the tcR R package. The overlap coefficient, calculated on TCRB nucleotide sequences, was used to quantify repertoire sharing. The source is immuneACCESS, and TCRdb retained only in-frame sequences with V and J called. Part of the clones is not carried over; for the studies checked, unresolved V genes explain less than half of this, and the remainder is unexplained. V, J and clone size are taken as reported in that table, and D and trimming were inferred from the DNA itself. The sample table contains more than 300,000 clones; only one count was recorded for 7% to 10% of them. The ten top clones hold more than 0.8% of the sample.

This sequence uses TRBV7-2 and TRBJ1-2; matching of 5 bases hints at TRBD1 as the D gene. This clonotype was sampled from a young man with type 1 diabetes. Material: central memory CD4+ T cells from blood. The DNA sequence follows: TGTGCCAGCAGCTTGGGGGGATTTCCAGCTAACTATGGCTACACCTTC. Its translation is CASSLGGFPANYGYTF.